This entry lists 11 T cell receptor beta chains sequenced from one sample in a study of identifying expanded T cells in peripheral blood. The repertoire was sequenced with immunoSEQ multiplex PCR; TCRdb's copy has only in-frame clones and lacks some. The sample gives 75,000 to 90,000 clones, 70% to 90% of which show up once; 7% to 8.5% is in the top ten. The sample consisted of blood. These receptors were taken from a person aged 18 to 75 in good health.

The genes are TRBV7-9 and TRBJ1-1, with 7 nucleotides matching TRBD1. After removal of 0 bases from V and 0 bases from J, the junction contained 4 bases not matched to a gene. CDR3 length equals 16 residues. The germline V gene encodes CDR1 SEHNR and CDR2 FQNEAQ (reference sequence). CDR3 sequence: CASSLAGQIMNTEAFF. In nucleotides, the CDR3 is TGTGCCAGCAGCTTAGCGGGACAGATCATGAACACTGAAGCTTTCTTT.

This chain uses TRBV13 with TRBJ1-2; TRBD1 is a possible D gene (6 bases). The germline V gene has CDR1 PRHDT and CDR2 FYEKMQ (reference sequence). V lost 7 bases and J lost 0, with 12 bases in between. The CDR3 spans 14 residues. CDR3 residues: CASNIGGPNYGYTF. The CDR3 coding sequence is TGTGCCAGCAACATCGGGGGCCCTAACTATGGCTACACCTTC.

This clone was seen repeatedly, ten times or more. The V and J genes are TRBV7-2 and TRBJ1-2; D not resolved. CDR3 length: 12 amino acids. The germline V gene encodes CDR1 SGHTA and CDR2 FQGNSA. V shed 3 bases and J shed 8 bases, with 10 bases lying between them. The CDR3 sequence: CASSLINRGYTF. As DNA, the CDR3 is TGTGCCAGCAGCTTGATAAATCGGGGCTACACCTTC.

For the CDR3, the DNA is TGTGCCAGCAGTGAACAGGGTAGCGTCACTGAAGCTTTCTTT. Encoded protein: CASSEQGSVTEAFF. The chain is built from TRBV2 and TRBJ1-1, with TRBD1 as a possible D gene (5 bases). Germline CDR1 and CDR2: SNHLY and FYNNEI. This CDR3 has 14 residues. V was shortened by 2 bases and J by 4 bases, with 11 bases between the two germline ends.

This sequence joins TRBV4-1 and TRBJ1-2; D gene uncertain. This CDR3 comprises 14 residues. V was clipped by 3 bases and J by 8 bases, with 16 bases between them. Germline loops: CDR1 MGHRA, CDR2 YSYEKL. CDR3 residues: CASSHQGRRSGYTF. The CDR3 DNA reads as TGCGCCAGCAGCCATCAAGGACGGAGGAGCGGCTACACCTTC.

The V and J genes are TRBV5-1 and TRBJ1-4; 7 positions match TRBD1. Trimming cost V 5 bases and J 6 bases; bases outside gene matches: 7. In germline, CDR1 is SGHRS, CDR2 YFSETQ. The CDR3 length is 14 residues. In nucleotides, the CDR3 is TGCGCCAGCAGGCGAGGGGGCAATGATGAAAAACTGTTTTTT. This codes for CASRRGGNDEKLFF.

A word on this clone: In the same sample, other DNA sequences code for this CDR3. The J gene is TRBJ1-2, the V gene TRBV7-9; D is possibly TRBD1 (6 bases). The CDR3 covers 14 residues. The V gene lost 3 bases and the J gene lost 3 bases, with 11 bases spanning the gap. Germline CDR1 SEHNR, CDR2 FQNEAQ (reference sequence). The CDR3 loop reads CASSLGRGDYGYTF. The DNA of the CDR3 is TGTGCCAGCAGCTTGGGCAGGGGAGACTATGGCTACACCTTC.

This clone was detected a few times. Here the CDR3 reads CASSSQTGPGTIYF. DNA for the CDR3: TGTGCCAGCAGCTCGCAGACAGGGCCGGGGACCATATATTTT. This chain connects TRBV13 to TRBJ1-3, with 7 bases fitting TRBD1. The ends lost 4 bases at V and 10 bases at J; junction bases unmatched: 10. This CDR3 comprises 14 residues. The germline CDR1 and CDR2 sequences are PRHDT and FYEKMQ (reference sequence).

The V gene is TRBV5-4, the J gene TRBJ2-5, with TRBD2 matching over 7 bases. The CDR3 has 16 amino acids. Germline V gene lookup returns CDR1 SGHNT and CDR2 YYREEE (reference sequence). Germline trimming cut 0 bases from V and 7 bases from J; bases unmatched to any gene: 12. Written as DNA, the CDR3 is TGTGCCAGCAGCTTGGAATTGGGAGGGTCTCTGGGGACCCAGTACTTC. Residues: CASSLELGGSLGTQYF.

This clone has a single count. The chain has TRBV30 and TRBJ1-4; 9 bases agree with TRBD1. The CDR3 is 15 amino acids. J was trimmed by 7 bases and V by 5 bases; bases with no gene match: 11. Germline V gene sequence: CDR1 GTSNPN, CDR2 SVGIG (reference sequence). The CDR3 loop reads CAWGEKQGASEKLFF. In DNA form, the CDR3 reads TGTGCCTGGGGTGAAAAACAGGGGGCGAGTGAAAAACTGTTTTTT. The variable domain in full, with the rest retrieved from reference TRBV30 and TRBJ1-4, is SQTIHQWPATLVQPVGSPLSLECTVEGTSNPNLYWYRQAAGRGLQLLFYSVGIGQISSEVPQNLSASRPQDRQFILSSKKLLLSDSGFYLCAWGEKQGASEKLFFGSGTQLSVL.

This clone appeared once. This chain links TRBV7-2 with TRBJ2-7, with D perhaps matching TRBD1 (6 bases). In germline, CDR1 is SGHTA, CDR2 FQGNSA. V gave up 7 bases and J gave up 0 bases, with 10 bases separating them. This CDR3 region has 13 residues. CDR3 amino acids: CASTRDISYEQYF. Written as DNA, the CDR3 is TGTGCCAGCACCAGGGACATCTCCTACGAGCAGTACTTC.